The 21 T cell receptor beta chains listed next were all sequenced from one sample in a study of blood T cell repertoires in COVID-19. Produced via immunoSEQ multiplex PCR; TCRdb's table is partial and in-frame only. The table records a few hundred thousand clones, approximately 86% of them present only once. Sequences were obtained from peripheral blood. These receptors all come from a woman aged 70-85 years with COVID-19, enrolled during active disease.

Comment on this clone: At the DNA level, this CDR3 is encoded by other sequences in the same sample as well. The V call is TRBV5-1, the J call TRBJ2-3; 11 bases agree with TRBD2. V shed 3 bases and J 3 bases; nucleotides not matched to a gene: 3. In germline, CDR1 is SGHRS, CDR2 YFSETQ. This CDR3 region has 15 residues. CDR3 residues: CASSSLAGGTDTQYF. DNA of the CDR3: TGCGCCAGCAGCTCATTAGCGGGGGGGACAGATACGCAGTATTTT.

The rearrangement uses TRBV11-2 and TRBJ1-1, with a possible D match to TRBD1 (6 bases). CDR3 length equals 14 residues. Looked up from germline, CDR1 is SGHAT and CDR2 is FQNNGV. V lost 3 bases and J 3 bases, leaving 11 bases between the germline ends. CDR3: CASSFTGSYTEAFF. The CDR3 coding sequence is TGTGCCAGCAGCTTCACAGGGAGCTACACTGAAGCTTTCTTT. The full variable domain, completed using reference TRBV11-2 and TRBJ1-1, is EAGVAQSPRYKIIEKRQSVAFWCNPISGHATLYWYQQILGQGPKLLIQFQNNGVVDDSQLPKDRFSAERLKGVDSTLKIQPAKLEDSAVYLCASSFTGSYTEAFFGQGTRLTVV.

The V call is TRBV4-1, the J call TRBJ2-5; tentatively, D is TRBD1 (8 bases). With 3 bases removed from V and 4 bases from J, the gap between germline ends came to 18 bases. This CDR3 is 16 amino acids long. The germline gives CDR1 MGHRA, CDR2 YSYEKL. The CDR3 sequence is CASSHIGQGGGETQYF. The CDR3 DNA reads as TGCGCCAGCAGCCACATTGGACAGGGAGGGGGAGAGACCCAGTACTTC.

As concerns this clone: Other DNA sequences within the sample encode an identical CDR3. The chain links TRBV5-1 to TRBJ1-1, with D tentatively TRBD1 (5 bases). The V end was cut by 2 bases, the J end by 1 base, with 9 bases between. CDR1 is SGHRS and CDR2 is YFSETQ in the germline V gene. The CDR3 contains 14 residues. CDR3 region: CASSLSTANTEAFF. The CDR3 DNA reads as TGCGCCAGCAGCTTATCGACAGCGAACACTGAAGCTTTCTTT.

The genes are TRBV29-1 and TRBJ1-1, with 9 bases that match TRBD1. This CDR3 is built from 15 residues. V shed 3 bases, J shed 3 bases, and the junction held 8 bases outside the gene matches. The V gene's germline CDR1 is SQVTM and CDR2 ANQGSEA. Here the CDR3 reads CSVEDRGYPDTEAFF. The CDR3 coding sequence is TGCAGCGTTGAGGACAGGGGCTACCCTGACACTGAAGCTTTCTTT.

The chain is built from TRBV5-6 and TRBJ1-1; D not resolved. This CDR3 region has 14 residues. Germline V gene lookup returns CDR1 SGHDT and CDR2 YYEEEE. V was shortened by 3 bases and J by 6 bases, with 15 bases between the two germline ends. Here the CDR3 DNA reads TGTGCCAGCAGCTGGGTAGGCCGGGTGGCTGAAGCTTTCTTT. As protein: CASSWVGRVAEAFF. Based on the CDR3 plus reference TRBV5-6 and TRBJ1-1, the full variable domain is DAGVTQSPTHLIKTRGQQVTLRCSPKSGHDTVSWYQQALGQGPQFIFQYYEEEERQRGNFPDRFSGHQFPNYSSELNVNALLLGDSALYLCASSWVGRVAEAFFGQGTRLTVV.

This sequence joins TRBV5-1 and TRBJ1-5, with 9 bases aligning to TRBD1. V trimming: 1 base; J trimming: 4 bases; junction bases outside the gene matches: 6. This CDR3 has 16 amino acids. Germline-derived CDR1 and CDR2 are SGHRS and YFSETQ. CDR3 in DNA: TGCGCCAGCAGCTTGACAGGGGGCCTTCTTAATCAGCCCCAGCATTTT. Translation: CASSLTGGLLNQPQHF.

The chain employs TRBV7-7 and TRBJ2-7; D is possibly TRBD2 (5 bases). This CDR3 has 16 amino acids. The V end lost 2 bases, the J end lost 4 bases, and 18 bases lay between the germline ends. Germline V gene data show CDR1 as SSHAT and CDR2 as FNYEAQ (reference sequence). CDR3 bases: TGTGCCAGCAGCTTAAGCCCCCTGAGCGGCTATTACGAGCAGTACTTC. It is translated as CASSLSPLSGYYEQYF.

The V call is TRBV6-6, the J call TRBJ1-4; 7 bases agree with TRBD1. V trimming: 6 bases; J trimming: 0 bases; junction bases outside the gene matches: 7. This CDR3 has 16 residues. Germline V gene data show CDR1 as MNHNY and CDR2 as SVGAGI (reference sequence). CDR3 DNA sequence: TGTGCCAGCAGACTATACAGGGGTTCAACTAATGAAAAACTGTTTTTT. The encoded protein is CASRLYRGSTNEKLFF.

The chain joins TRBV2 to TRBJ1-5; 7 positions match TRBD1. The CDR3 has 13 residues. Germline V gene sequence: CDR1 SNHLY, CDR2 FYNNEI. With V trimmed by 10 bases and J by 3 bases, 6 bases remained unmatched. CDR3 amino acids: CATQGEVNQPQHF. The DNA for the CDR3 is TGTGCCACCCAGGGGGAGGTCAATCAGCCCCAGCATTTT.

The chain uses TRBV5-1 and TRBJ2-2; 9 bases fit TRBD1. The trim removed 4 bases at V and 3 bases at J, leaving 4 bases unmatched. Germline lookup yields CDR1 SGHRS and CDR2 YFSETQ. CDR3 size: 15 residues. CDR3 DNA sequence: TGCGCCAGCAGCCGACAGGGGGTCGACACCGGGGAGCTGTTTTTT. Protein product: CASSRQGVDTGELFF.

The rearrangement joins TRBV5-1 to TRBJ2-3, with D unresolved. The CDR3 consists of 18 residues. The V gene's germline CDR1 is SGHRS and CDR2 YFSETQ. V dropped 5 bases and J dropped 2 bases, with 24 bases sitting between them. CDR3 DNA: TGCGCCAGCAGTCCTCCCTCGAAAGACAAAGCAATCACAGATACGCAGTATTTT. Its protein is CASSPPSKDKAITDTQYF.

V is TRBV18 and J is TRBJ1-2; a weak D match, TRBD1 (6 bases). The germline gives CDR1 KGHSH, CDR2 LQKENI. This CDR3 has 13 amino acids. The V end lost 11 bases, the J end lost 7 bases, and 20 bases lay between the germline ends. For the CDR3, the DNA is TGTGCCGTACCCCAAACAGGGTTGGGTGGCTACACCTTC. This sequence encodes CAVPQTGLGGYTF. The whole variable domain, filled in from reference TRBV18 and TRBJ1-2, reads NAGVMQNPRHLVRRRGQEARLRCSPMKGHSHVYWYRQLPEEGLKFMVYLQKENIIDESGMPKERFSAEFPKEGPSILRIQQVVRGDSAAYFCAVPQTGLGGYTFGSGTRLTVV.

This chain links TRBV29-1 with TRBJ2-6; D may be TRBD1 (5 bases). Trimming removed 6 bases at V and 0 bases at J, with 15 bases between. The germline gives CDR1 SQVTM, CDR2 ANQGSEA. This CDR3 comprises 16 residues. The CDR3, as DNA: TGCAGCGTCTCCCGCTCTACAGGCTCTGGGGCCAACGTCCTGACTTTC. Protein sequence: CSVSRSTGSGANVLTF.

The chain carries TRBV7-9 and TRBJ2-7; the D gene is possibly TRBD2 (5 bases). V gave up 0 bases and J gave up 3 bases, with 9 bases separating them. From germline, CDR1 is SEHNR and CDR2 FQNEAQ (reference sequence). CDR3 length: 14 residues. CDR3 sequence reads: CASSLATGIYEQYF. The CDR3 DNA reads as TGTGCCAGCAGCTTAGCGACCGGGATCTACGAGCAGTACTTC.

The chain carries TRBV11-2 and TRBJ2-5; TRBD2 agrees at 9 bases. The CDR3 has 15 amino acids. V dropped 5 bases and J dropped 0; count of bases not matched to a gene: 4. The germline V gene has CDR1 SGHAT and CDR2 FQNNGV. The DNA for the CDR3 is TGTGCCAGCAGCCGTAGCGGGGGACACCAAGAGACCCAGTACTTC. This translates into CASSRSGGHQETQYF.

This chain uses TRBV18 with TRBJ2-3, with 12 bases that match TRBD2. The V and J ends lost 1 base and 3 bases, in that order; junction bases with no gene match: 5. Germline assignment: CDR1 KGHSH and CDR2 LQKENI. The CDR3 contains 17 residues. CDR3 loop: CASSPRLAGGQTDTQYF. In nucleotides, the CDR3 is TGTGCCAGCTCACCACGGCTAGCGGGGGGGCAAACAGATACGCAGTATTTT.

The chain recombines TRBV5-4 with TRBJ2-5; TRBD2 agrees at 9 bases. V shed 5 bases, J shed 4 bases, and the junction held 6 bases outside the gene matches. The germline CDR1 and CDR2 sequences are SGHNT and YYREEE (reference sequence). The CDR3 has 14 residues. CDR3 amino acids: CASSLAGPSETQYF. The CDR3 DNA reads as TGTGCCAGCAGTCTAGCGGGGCCGTCAGAGACCCAGTACTTC.

This sequence joins TRBV24-1 and TRBJ2-5; 9 bases map to TRBD2. The germline CDR1 and CDR2 sequences are KGHDR and SFDVKD. The CDR3 contains 14 residues. V was clipped by 9 bases and J by 1 base; unmatched bases: 5. The CDR3 region is CATYSGGPQETQYF. The CDR3 DNA is TGTGCCACCTATAGCGGGGGTCCCCAAGAGACCCAGTACTTC.

The rearrangement uses TRBV7-9 and TRBJ2-3; TRBD2 matches 8 bases. V shed 5 bases, J shed 2 bases, and the junction held 6 bases outside the gene matches. Germline CDR1 reads SEHNR; CDR2 reads FQNEAQ (reference sequence). CDR3 size: 15 residues. CDR3 DNA: TGTGCCAGCAGCCCCCTAGCGGGTGACACAGATACGCAGTATTTT. Encoded protein: CASSPLAGDTDTQYF.

This clone was counted once. The chain employs TRBV15 and TRBJ2-7, with D possibly matching TRBD1 (6 bases). The CDR3 covers 13 residues. The germline CDR1 and CDR2 sequences are LNHNV and YYDKDF (reference sequence). V was pared by 6 bases and J by 6 bases, with 15 bases between. DNA for the CDR3: TGTGCCACCAGGGTACAGGGACGGAGCGAGCAGTACTTC. It codes for CATRVQGRSEQYF. The full variable domain, completed using reference TRBV15 and TRBJ2-7, is DAMVIQNPRYQVTQFGKPVTLSCSQTLNHNVMYWYQQKSSQAPKLLFHYYDKDFNNEADTPDNFQSRRPNTSFCFLDIRSPGLGDTAMYLCATRVQGRSEQYFGPGTRLTVT.